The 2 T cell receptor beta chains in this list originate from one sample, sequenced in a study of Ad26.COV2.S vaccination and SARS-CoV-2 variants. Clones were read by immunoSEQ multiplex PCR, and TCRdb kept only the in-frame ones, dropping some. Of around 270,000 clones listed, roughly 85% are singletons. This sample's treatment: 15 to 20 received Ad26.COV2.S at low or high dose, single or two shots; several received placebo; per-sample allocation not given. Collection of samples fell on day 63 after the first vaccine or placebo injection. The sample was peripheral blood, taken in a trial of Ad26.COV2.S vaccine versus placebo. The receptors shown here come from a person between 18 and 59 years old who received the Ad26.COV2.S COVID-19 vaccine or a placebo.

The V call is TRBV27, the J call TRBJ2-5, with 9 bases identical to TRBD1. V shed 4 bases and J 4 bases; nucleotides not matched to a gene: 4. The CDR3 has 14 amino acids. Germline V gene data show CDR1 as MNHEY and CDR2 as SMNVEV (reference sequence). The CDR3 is CASSWTGDGETQYF. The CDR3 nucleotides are TGTGCCAGCAGTTGGACAGGGGACGGAGAGACCCAGTACTTC.

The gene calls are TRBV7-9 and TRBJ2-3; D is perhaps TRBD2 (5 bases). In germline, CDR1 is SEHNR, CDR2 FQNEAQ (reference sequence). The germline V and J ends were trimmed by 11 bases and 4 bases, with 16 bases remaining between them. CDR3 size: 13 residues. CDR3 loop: CACAGDGPDTQYF. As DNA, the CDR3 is TGTGCCTGTGCCGGGGATGGGCCAGATACGCAGTATTTT. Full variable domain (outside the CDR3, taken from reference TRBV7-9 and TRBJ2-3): DTGVSQNPRHKITKRGQNVTFRCDPISEHNRLYWYRQTLGQGPEFLTYFQNEAQLEKSRLLSDRFSAERPKGSFSTLEIQRTEQGDSAMYLCACAGDGPDTQYFGPGTRLTVL.